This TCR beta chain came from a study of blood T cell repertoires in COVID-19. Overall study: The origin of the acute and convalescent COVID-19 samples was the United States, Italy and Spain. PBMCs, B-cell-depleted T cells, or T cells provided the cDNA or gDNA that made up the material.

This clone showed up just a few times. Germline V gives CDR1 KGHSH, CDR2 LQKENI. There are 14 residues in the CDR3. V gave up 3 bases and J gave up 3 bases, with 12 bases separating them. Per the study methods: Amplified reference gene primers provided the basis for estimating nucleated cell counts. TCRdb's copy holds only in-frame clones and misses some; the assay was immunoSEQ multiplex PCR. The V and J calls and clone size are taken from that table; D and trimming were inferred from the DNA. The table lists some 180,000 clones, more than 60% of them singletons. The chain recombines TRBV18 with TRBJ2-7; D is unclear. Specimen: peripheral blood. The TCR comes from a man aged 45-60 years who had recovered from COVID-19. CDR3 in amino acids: CASSPGRLGYEQYF. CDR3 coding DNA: TGTGCCAGCTCACCGGGCAGGTTGGGCTACGAGCAGTACTTC.